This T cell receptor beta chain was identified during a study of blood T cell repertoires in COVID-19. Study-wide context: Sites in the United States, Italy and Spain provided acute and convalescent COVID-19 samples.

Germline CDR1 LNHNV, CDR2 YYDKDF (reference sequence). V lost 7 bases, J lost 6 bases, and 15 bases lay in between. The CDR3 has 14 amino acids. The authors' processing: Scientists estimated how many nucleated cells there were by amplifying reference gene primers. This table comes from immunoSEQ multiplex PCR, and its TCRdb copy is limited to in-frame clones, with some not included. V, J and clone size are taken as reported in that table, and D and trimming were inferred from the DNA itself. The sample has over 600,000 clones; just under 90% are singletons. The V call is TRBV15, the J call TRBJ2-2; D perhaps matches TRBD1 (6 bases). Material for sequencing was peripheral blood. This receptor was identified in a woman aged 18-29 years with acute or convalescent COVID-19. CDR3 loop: CATTNTGFAGELFF. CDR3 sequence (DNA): TGTGCCACCACCAATACAGGGTTTGCCGGGGAGCTGTTTTTT.